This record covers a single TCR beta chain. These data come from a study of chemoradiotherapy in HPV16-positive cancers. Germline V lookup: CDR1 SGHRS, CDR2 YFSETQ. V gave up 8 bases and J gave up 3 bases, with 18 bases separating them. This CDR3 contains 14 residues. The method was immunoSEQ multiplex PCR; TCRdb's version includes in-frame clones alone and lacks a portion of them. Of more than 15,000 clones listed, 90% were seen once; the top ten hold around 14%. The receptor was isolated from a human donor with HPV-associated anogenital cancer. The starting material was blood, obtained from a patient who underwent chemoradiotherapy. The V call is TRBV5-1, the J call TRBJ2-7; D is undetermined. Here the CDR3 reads CASTPGQINYEQYF. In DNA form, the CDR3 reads TGCGCCAGTACTCCCGGCCAGATAAACTACGAGCAGTACTTC. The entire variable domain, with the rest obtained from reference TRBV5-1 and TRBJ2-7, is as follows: KAGVTQTPRYLIKTRGQQVTLSCSPISGHRSVSWYQQTPGQGLQFLFEYFSETQRNKGNFPGRFSGRQFSNSRSEMNVSTLELGDSALYLCASTPGQINYEQYFGPGTRLTVT.